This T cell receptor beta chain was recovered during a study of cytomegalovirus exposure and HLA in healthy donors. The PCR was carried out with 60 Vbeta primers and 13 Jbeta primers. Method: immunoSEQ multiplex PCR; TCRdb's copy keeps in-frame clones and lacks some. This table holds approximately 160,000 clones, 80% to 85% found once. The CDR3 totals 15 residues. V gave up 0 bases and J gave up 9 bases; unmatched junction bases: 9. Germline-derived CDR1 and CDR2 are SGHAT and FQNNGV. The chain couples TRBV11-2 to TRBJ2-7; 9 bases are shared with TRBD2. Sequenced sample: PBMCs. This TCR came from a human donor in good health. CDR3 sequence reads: CASSLDSGGTLGQYF. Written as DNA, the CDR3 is TGTGCCAGCAGCTTAGATAGCGGGGGTACACTTGGGCAGTACTTC.